This T cell receptor beta chain was profiled in a study of blood T cell repertoires in COVID-19. On the study more broadly: Researchers got acute and convalescent COVID-19 samples from the United States, Italy and Spain. T cells, B-cell-depleted T cells, or PBMCs supplied cDNA or gDNA.

The V end was cut by 4 bases, the J end by 3 bases, with 16 bases between. CDR1 and CDR2 from the germline V gene are SGHNT and YYREEE (reference sequence). This CDR3 is 16 amino acids long. Original methodology: Reference gene primer amplification yielded estimated nucleated cell counts. Profiling relied on immunoSEQ multiplex PCR, and the TCRdb table lists in-frame clones only, not all of them. V, J and clone size reflect that table, while D and trimming were determined from the DNA. The sample carries more than 95,000 clones, about 85% recorded once. The clonotype comes from a man in his forties or fifties in a cohort sampled during active COVID-19. The V gene is TRBV5-4, the J gene TRBJ2-2; D may be TRBD1 (5 bases). The source material was peripheral blood. CDR3 DNA sequence: TGTGCCAGCAGCCCCCGTCTGGGGCCGGACACCGGGGAGCTGTTTTTT. It translates to CASSPRLGPDTGELFF.